Below are 32 T cell receptor beta chains sequenced from a single sample in a study of blood T cell repertoires in COVID-19. The method was immunoSEQ multiplex PCR; TCRdb's version includes in-frame clones alone and lacks a portion of them. Of about 250,000 clones listed, roughly 85% are singletons. Sequenced material: PBMCs or T cells enriched from blood (not recorded which). Receptors originate from a woman between 50 and 59 years old with acute COVID-19.

The chain is built from TRBV9 and TRBJ2-1, with 11 bases that match TRBD2. J lost 5 bases, V lost 2 bases, and 6 bases had no gene match. The CDR3 consists of 16 residues. The germline gives CDR1 SGDLS, CDR2 YYNGEE. As DNA, the CDR3 is TGTGCCAGCAGCGTGGTAGCGGGGGGGCCTGACAATGAGCAGTTCTTC. This encodes CASSVVAGGPDNEQFF.

The chain is built from TRBV30 and TRBJ1-1; D might be TRBD1 (5 bases). CDR1 is GTSNPN and CDR2 is SVGIG in the germline V gene (reference sequence). V lost 2 bases and J 0 bases, leaving 13 bases between the germline ends. CDR3 length: 15 amino acids. In DNA form, the CDR3 reads TGTGCCTGGAGTAGGGGCAGACTTATGAACACTGAAGCTTTCTTT. Protein: CAWSRGRLMNTEAFF.

The CDR3 loop reads CAWSRQGAEGETQYF. CDR3 nucleotide sequence: TGTGCCTGGAGTCGACAGGGGGCGGAAGGGGAGACCCAGTACTTC. The chain links TRBV30 to TRBJ2-5; 10 bases agree with TRBD1. The CDR3 is made up of 15 amino acids. V lost 2 bases to trimming and J lost 5 bases; unmatched junction nucleotides: 8. Per germline, CDR1 GTSNPN and CDR2 SVGIG (reference sequence). The full variable domain, rest sourced from reference TRBV30 and TRBJ2-5, is SQTIHQWPATLVQPVGSPLSLECTVEGTSNPNLYWYRQAAGRGLQLLFYSVGIGQISSEVPQNLSASRPQDRQFILSSKKLLLSDSGFYLCAWSRQGAEGETQYFGPGTRLLVL.

The rearrangement links TRBV6-5 to TRBJ2-7; a possible D gene is TRBD2 (6 bases). The CDR3 sequence is 15 residues long. Germline-derived CDR1 and CDR2 are MNHEY and SVGAGI. V shed 3 bases and J shed 0 bases, with 12 bases lying between them. CDR3 sequence reads: CASSYGTGPSYEQYF. The CDR3 DNA is TGTGCCAGCAGTTATGGGACTGGTCCCTCCTACGAGCAGTACTTC.

CDR3 DNA: TGTGCCAGCAGCCAAACCCGGTTAGGCACAGATACGCAGTATTTT. This translates into CASSQTRLGTDTQYF. The chain uses TRBV14 and TRBJ2-3; no definite D call. This CDR3 spans 15 amino acids. Trimming left V 2 bases short and J 1 base short, with 10 bases between. Germline CDR1 reads SGHDN; CDR2 reads FVKESK.

The chain links TRBV2 to TRBJ1-4; maybe TRBD1 (5 bases). Germline CDR1 and CDR2: SNHLY and FYNNEI. The CDR3 length is 13 residues. With 7 bases removed from V and 8 bases from J, the gap between germline ends came to 14 bases. This chain's CDR3 is CASTVGLREKLFF. CDR3 DNA sequence: TGTGCCAGCACTGTGGGGCTTAGGGAAAAACTGTTTTTT.

The genes are TRBV6-4 and TRBJ1-1, with D tentatively TRBD1 (6 bases). Germline-derived CDR1 and CDR2 are MRHNA and SNTAGT. Trimming left V 6 bases short and J 0 bases short, with 11 bases between. The CDR3 has 14 amino acids. This CDR3 reads CASRGDRMNTEAFF. CDR3 nucleotides: TGTGCCAGCAGAGGCGACAGGATGAACACTGAAGCTTTCTTT.

This clone has only one observation. The chain carries TRBV18 and TRBJ2-3; tentative D call: TRBD2 (6 bases). V lost 3 bases, J lost 7 bases, and 8 bases lay in between. Germline-derived CDR1 and CDR2 are KGHSH and LQKENI. The CDR3 totals 12 residues. The CDR3 region has the DNA TGTGCCAGCTCACCCGGAGGGAATACGCAGTATTTT. Amino acid sequence: CASSPGGNTQYF.

In this sample, this clone turned up once. The chain joins TRBV15 to TRBJ1-5; 7 bases line up with TRBD1. CDR3 length equals 16 residues. Trimming at V came to 0 bases and at J to 4 bases, leaving 6 bases not matched to a gene. Germline loops: CDR1 LNHNV, CDR2 YYDKDF (reference sequence). As DNA, the CDR3 is TGTGCCACCAGCAGAGATGGAGGGGGCAGAAATCAGCCCCAGCATTTT. It translates to CATSRDGGGRNQPQHF.

CDR3 region: CASSPGTGTPLHF. CDR3 bases: TGTGCCAGCAGCCCTGGGACAGGGACACCCCTCCACTTT. The gene calls are TRBV7-9 and TRBJ1-6; 9 bases are shared with TRBD1. With V trimmed by 5 bases and J by 11 bases, 4 bases remained unmatched. The CDR3 is 13 residues long. Germline assignment: CDR1 SEHNR and CDR2 FQNEAQ (reference sequence).

The chain couples TRBV6-5 to TRBJ1-2; 10 bases line up with TRBD1. Germline V gene lookup returns CDR1 MNHEY and CDR2 SVGAGI. The CDR3 sequence is 16 residues long. Unmatched junction bases numbered 9, after V lost 2 bases and J lost 6 bases. The CDR3 bases are TGTGCCAGCAGTTACCAAGGTTCGGGGACAGGGGATGGCTACACCTTC. Translated: CASSYQGSGTGDGYTF.

The chain links TRBV7-2 to TRBJ2-5; D possibly corresponds to TRBD1 (5 bases). This CDR3 region has 14 residues. Trimming pared 4 bases from V and 4 bases from J, leaving 13 bases between. Germline assignment: CDR1 SGHTA and CDR2 FQGNSA. CDR3 amino acids: CASSSQGGRETQYF. In nucleotides, the CDR3 is TGTGCCAGCAGCTCCCAGGGTGGAAGAGAGACCCAGTACTTC.

The chain employs TRBV5-1 and TRBJ2-1; D unresolved. The CDR3 consists of 15 residues. The germline V gene has CDR1 SGHRS and CDR2 YFSETQ. Trimming left V 4 bases short and J 5 bases short, with 16 bases between. The CDR3 DNA reads as TGCGCCAGCAGCCCCGGATTTCAGGCCCACAATGAGCAGTTCTTC. This codes for CASSPGFQAHNEQFF.

CDR3: CAWSVWRGRNQPQHF. DNA for the CDR3: TGTGCCTGGAGTGTGTGGAGGGGTCGCAATCAGCCCCAGCATTTT. The chain is built from TRBV30 and TRBJ1-5; maybe TRBD1 (5 bases). Germline V gives CDR1 GTSNPN, CDR2 SVGIG (reference sequence). This CDR3 has 15 amino acids. Trimming removed 0 bases at V and 2 bases at J, with 11 bases between.

The chain combines TRBV5-1 with TRBJ1-5; TRBD1 matches 7 bases. Unmatched junction bases numbered 4, after V lost 2 bases and J lost 5 bases. Germline V gives CDR1 SGHRS, CDR2 YFSETQ. The CDR3 has 14 residues. CDR3 coding DNA: TGCGCCAGCAGCTTTACAGGGGAGGATCAGCCCCAGCATTTT. Amino acid sequence: CASSFTGEDQPQHF. Full variable domain (rest looked up from reference TRBV5-1 and TRBJ1-5): KAGVTQTPRYLIKTRGQQVTLSCSPISGHRSVSWYQQTPGQGLQFLFEYFSETQRNKGNFPGRFSGRQFSNSRSEMNVSTLELGDSALYLCASSFTGEDQPQHFGDGTRLSIL.

This chain uses TRBV9 with TRBJ2-2, with D uncertain. Germline V gives CDR1 SGDLS, CDR2 YYNGEE. V lost 4 bases and J 0 bases, leaving 7 bases between the germline ends. This CDR3 contains 14 residues. The CDR3 sequence: CASSIVTNTGELFF. CDR3 sequence (DNA): TGTGCCAGCAGCATAGTCACGAACACCGGGGAGCTGTTTTTT.

This chain links TRBV6-5 with TRBJ1-1, with D possibly being TRBD1 (5 bases). This CDR3 contains 11 residues. Trimming removed 8 bases at V and 6 bases at J, with 10 bases between. Germline-derived CDR1 and CDR2 are MNHEY and SVGAGI. The CDR3 region is CASGDFSEAFF. CDR3 coding DNA: TGTGCCAGCGGGGACTTCTCTGAAGCTTTCTTT.

The V gene is TRBV9, the J gene TRBJ2-1; the match to TRBD2 covers 10 bases. CDR1 and CDR2 (germline): SGDLS, YYNGEE. This CDR3 contains 15 residues. V dropped 3 bases and J dropped 3; count of bases not matched to a gene: 3. The chain's CDR3 is CASSELAGNYNEQFF. In DNA, the CDR3 is TGTGCCAGCAGCGAACTAGCGGGGAACTACAATGAGCAGTTCTTC.

The table lists this clone with a count of one. This chain uses TRBV5-1 with TRBJ1-6; D not resolved. The CDR3 loop spans 14 amino acids. CDR1 and CDR2 from the germline V gene are SGHRS and YFSETQ. V was pared by 1 base and J by 9 bases, with 11 bases between. CDR3 nucleotides: TGCGCCAGCAGCTTGCGGGAAGTCGGTTCACCCCTCCACTTT. This encodes CASSLREVGSPLHF.

The chain has TRBV7-2 and TRBJ2-7, with D perhaps matching TRBD2 (6 bases). Trimming removed 4 bases from V and 6 bases from J, with 16 bases in between. CDR1 is SGHTA and CDR2 is FQGNSA in the germline V gene. The CDR3 has 14 amino acids. The CDR3 DNA is TGTGCCAGCAGCTCTAGCGTGACAGCGCGCGAGCAGTACTTC. Its protein product is CASSSSVTAREQYF.

This clone was detected only a few times. V usage is TRBV29-1 and J usage is TRBJ1-2, with TRBD1 as a possible D gene (5 bases). Germline CDR1 reads SQVTM; CDR2 reads ANQGSEA. Between the trimmed V and J ends, which lost 6 bases and 0 bases, there was a span of 14 bases. This CDR3 contains 14 residues. The CDR3 sequence is CSVRDLHANYGYTF. The CDR3, as DNA: TGCAGCGTCAGGGACTTACACGCTAACTATGGCTACACCTTC.

This clone appeared a few times. The chain joins TRBV9 to TRBJ2-6; 7 nucleotides agree with TRBD2. V gave up 3 bases and J gave up 0 bases; unmatched junction bases: 6. Germline CDR1 SGDLS, CDR2 YYNGEE. CDR3 length: 17 residues. The chain's CDR3 is CASSARGEASGANVLTF. The CDR3, as DNA: TGTGCCAGCAGCGCTCGGGGGGAAGCCTCTGGGGCCAACGTCCTGACTTTC.

In its sample, this clone was seen a few times. Distinct nucleotide sequences in the sample also encode this CDR3. This chain joins TRBV6-5 and TRBJ2-7; 9 nucleotides align to TRBD1. The V gene end was trimmed by 5 bases and the J gene end by 1 base; junction bases not matched to a gene: 3. This CDR3 has 14 amino acids. Looked up from germline, CDR1 is MNHEY and CDR2 is SVGAGI. The CDR3 sequence: CASSRQGGSYEQYF. For the CDR3, the DNA is TGTGCCAGCAGTCGACAGGGGGGATCCTACGAGCAGTACTTC.

The rearrangement joins TRBV9 to TRBJ1-4; possibly TRBD1 for D (6 bases). The CDR3 covers 17 residues. Trimming removed 0 bases from V and 7 bases from J, with 19 bases in between. CDR1 SGDLS and CDR2 YYNGEE come from the germline V gene. CDR3 nucleotide sequence: TGTGCCAGCAGCGTAGCAGGGACGGCGAGGGGGAGTGAAAAACTGTTTTTT. Translated: CASSVAGTARGSEKLFF.

This clone was detected once. V is TRBV9 and J is TRBJ2-7; TRBD1 aligns across 9 bases. V gave up 2 bases and J gave up 5 bases; unmatched junction bases: 5. The V gene's germline CDR1 is SGDLS and CDR2 YYNGEE. The CDR3 sequence is 14 residues long. The CDR3 spells CASSVTGQGNEQYF. The CDR3 DNA sequence: TGTGCCAGCAGCGTGACGGGACAGGGTAACGAGCAGTACTTC. Full variable domain (outside the CDR3, taken from reference TRBV9 and TRBJ2-7): DSGVTQTPKHLITATGQRVTLRCSPRSGDLSVYWYQQSLDQGLQFLIQYYNGEERAKGNILERFSAQQFPDLHSELNLSSLELGDSALYFCASSVTGQGNEQYFGPGTRLTVT.

The chain combines TRBV7-2 with TRBJ2-1; tentative D call: TRBD1 (7 bases). Germline loops: CDR1 SGHTA, CDR2 FQGNSA. V lost 6 bases and J lost 8, with 29 bases in between. The CDR3 consists of 18 residues. CDR3 bases: TGTGCCAGCAGTCTAAGGCCCGTACAGGGGACCCCGGGGGATGAGCAGTTCTTC. Its protein product is CASSLRPVQGTPGDEQFF.

This clone was seen just once. The same CDR3 also results from other DNA sequences found in this sample. The chain is built from TRBV18 and TRBJ1-2, with D uncertain. CDR1 KGHSH and CDR2 LQKENI come from the germline V gene. The V and J ends lost 0 bases and 0 bases respectively, with 8 bases between them. The CDR3 consists of 15 residues. The CDR3 spells CASSPPGLPNYGYTF. In DNA form, the CDR3 reads TGTGCCAGCTCACCACCAGGACTTCCTAACTATGGCTACACCTTC.

V is TRBV6-2 or TRBV6-3 and J is TRBJ2-5, with D possibly matching TRBD1 (5 bases). The CDR3 contains 15 residues. The germline V gene has CDR1 MNHEY and CDR2 SVGEGT. V lost 6 bases to trimming and J lost 2 bases, with 16 bases between them. The CDR3 coding sequence is TGTGCCAGCAGCCGACCCCAGACAGTTCAAGAGACCCAGTACTTC. Its translation: CASSRPQTVQETQYF.

The sample holds one count of this clone. The rearrangement joins TRBV28 to TRBJ1-6, with 11 bases aligning to TRBD1. J gave up 0 bases and V 3 bases, and 10 bases lay outside the gene matches. Germline CDR1 MDHEN, CDR2 SYDVKM. The CDR3 has 20 residues. DNA of the CDR3: TGTGCCAGCAGTTTGTCCGGGACAGGGGGTTCTAGCTCCTATAATTCACCCCTCCACTTT. Residues: CASSLSGTGGSSSYNSPLHF.

This chain links TRBV4-3 with TRBJ2-1; D is possibly TRBD1 (5 bases). The germline V and J ends were trimmed by 0 bases and 4 bases, with 7 bases remaining between them. Germline assignment: CDR1 LGHNA and CDR2 YSLEER. The length of the CDR3 is 14 residues. The CDR3 DNA follows: TGCGCCAGCAGCCAAGATCAGGGTTACAATGAGCAGTTCTTC. Amino acid sequence: CASSQDQGYNEQFF.

The rearrangement uses TRBV7-2 and TRBJ1-2, with 7 nucleotides matching TRBD1. Germline CDR1 is SGHTA and CDR2 is FQGNSA. The CDR3 has 13 residues. The ends lost 5 bases at V and 5 bases at J; junction bases unmatched: 5. The CDR3 DNA is TGTGCCAGCAGCCAAGGGGGCGGGTATGGCTACACCTTC. As protein: CASSQGGGYGYTF.

The count of this clone is one. The V and J genes are TRBV30 and TRBJ2-2, with 7 nucleotides matching TRBD1. The germline gives CDR1 GTSNPN, CDR2 SVGIG (reference sequence). The CDR3 is made up of 16 amino acids. V gave up 0 bases and J gave up 1 base; unmatched junction bases: 5. The CDR3 DNA is TGTGCCTGGAGTGTCTCCCGGACAGGGAACACCGGGGAGCTGTTTTTT. Translation: CAWSVSRTGNTGELFF.